This record looks at one T cell receptor beta chain sequence and its context. Antigen unknown. Clones were sequenced by immunoSEQ multiplex PCR, and TCRdb holds only the in-frame ones, with some missing. The sample includes around 130,000 clones, approximately 90% of them seen just once. These data come from a study of T cell responses to AZD1222 COVID-19 vaccine. General study points: Reportedly, nearly half of unique spike TCRs recognized epitopes outside B.1.351/B.1.1.7 mutations. The repertoires were collected only after the peak T cell response. Spike was spanned by vaccine-associated CD4 TCRs, with dominance at 160-218 and 743-854.

The CDR3 sequence is 12 residues long. Germline lookup yields CDR1 KGHSH and CDR2 LQKENI. Trimming cost V 2 bases and J 12 bases, with 10 bases left between them. This chain links TRBV18 with TRBJ1-4, with D perhaps matching TRBD1 (5 bases). The sequence came from an adult in good health. The sample was peripheral blood, taken on day 0 of AZD1222 vaccination. The CDR3 DNA follows: TGTGCCAGCTCACCATCTGGGGCCGAACTGTTTTTT. Translation gives CASSPSGAELFF.